These T cell receptor beta chains were read from a single sample in a study of cytomegalovirus exposure and HLA in healthy donors. Assay: immunoSEQ multiplex PCR; the TCRdb copy retains only in-frame clones and omits some. This table has 200,000 to 250,000 clones, 85% to 90% appearing once. The source material was PBMCs. These receptors were obtained from a woman younger than 30 in good health and CMV-seronegative. Each CDR3 is given with its conserved first and last residue. The D gene is left open where the match is weak. Some rows have no size entry. The others give once, few or many, or a class for an expanded clone.

v_gene	j_gene	d_gene	abundance	CDR3aa	CDR3nt
TRBV29-1	TRBJ1-1	TRBD1	-	CSVDTGGVDEAFF	TGCAGCGTTGATACAGGGGGCGTTGATGAAGCTTTCTTT
TRBV7-9	TRBJ2-1	TRBD2	-	CASSSLAGPAYNEQFF	TGTGCCAGCAGCTCGTTAGCGGGGCCAGCCTACAATGAGCAGTTCTTC
TRBV10-1	TRBJ2-5	-	-	CASSETWATKGTQYF	TGCGCCAGCAGTGAGACGTGGGCCACCAAAGGGACCCAGTACTTC
TRBV29-1	TRBJ2-1	TRBD2	-	CSGGLANEQFF	TGCAGCGGTGGACTAGCGAATGAGCAGTTCTTC
TRBV27	TRBJ2-7	TRBD1	few	CASRGTGYEQYF	TGTGCCAGCCGGGGGACAGGCTACGAGCAGTACTTC
TRBV10-3	TRBJ2-1	TRBD2	-	CAISESSGLAGAEQFF	TGTGCCATCAGTGAGTCGTCGGGACTAGCGGGAGCTGAGCAGTTCTTC
TRBV5-1	TRBJ1-4	-	-	CASSGARGNEKLFF	TGCGCCAGCAGCGGGGCCCGTGGTAATGAAAAACTGTTTTTT
TRBV5-6	TRBJ2-6	TRBD1	-	CASGRTGAGGANVLTF	TGTGCCAGCGGCAGGACAGGGGCTGGAGGGGCCAACGTCCTGACTTTC
TRBV28	TRBJ1-1	-	-	CASSSQGNTEAFF	TGTGCCAGCAGTTCACAGGGAAACACTGAAGCTTTCTTT
TRBV7-6	TRBJ2-7	TRBD2	-	CASSLGGGSYEQYF	TGTGCCAGCAGCTTAGGGGGGGGGTCCTACGAGCAGTACTTC
TRBV9	TRBJ2-3	-	-	CASSARGSTDTQYF	TGTGCCAGCAGCGCCAGGGGTTCGACAGATACGCAGTATTTT
TRBV28	TRBJ2-7	-	-	CASSLAAGEQYF	TGTGCCAGCAGTTTAGCTGCGGGAGAGCAGTACTTC
TRBV5-6	TRBJ2-3	-	-	CASSLPGTGGDAQYF	TGTGCCAGCAGCTTACCCGGGACTGGAGGTGATGCGCAGTATTTT
TRBV19	TRBJ2-3	TRBD2	-	CASALAGVGDTQYF	TGTGCCAGCGCTCTAGCGGGAGTGGGAGATACGCAGTATTTT
TRBV11-2	TRBJ2-3	TRBD1	once	CASSLTPGGTGTDTQYF	TGTGCCAGCAGCTTAACGCCAGGGGGCACTGGCACAGATACGCAGTATTTT
TRBV6-1	TRBJ2-4	TRBD2	-	CASSEVLSGGKNIQYF	TGTGCCAGCAGTGAAGTTTTGTCGGGGGGCAAAAACATTCAGTACTTC
TRBV20-1	TRBJ2-7	-	-	CSALSDYEQYF	TGCAGTGCGCTAAGTGATTACGAGCAGTACTTC
TRBV9	TRBJ2-1	TRBD2	-	CASSSPGTSIRAYNEQFF	TGTGCCAGCAGCTCTCCCGGGACTAGTATACGGGCCTACAATGAGCAGTTCTTC
TRBV7-8	TRBJ2-7	-	-	CASSLMGTSSYEQYF	TGTGCCAGCAGCTTGATGGGGACTTCCTCCTACGAGCAGTACTTC
TRBV29-1	TRBJ1-1	-	-	CSVELASSGAFF	TGCAGCGTTGAACTCGCGTCCTCCGGAGCTTTCTTT
TRBV7-8	TRBJ1-5	TRBD1	-	CASSLGQGLNQPQHF	TGTGCCAGCAGCTTAGGACAGGGGCTCAATCAGCCCCAGCATTTT
TRBV6-1	TRBJ2-7	TRBD1	-	CASSATGLNEQYF	TGTGCCAGCAGCGCGACAGGGCTCAACGAGCAGTACTTC
TRBV18	TRBJ2-7	-	-	CASSHVSGREGYEQYF	TGTGCCAGCTCGCATGTAAGCGGGCGCGAGGGCTACGAGCAGTACTTC
TRBV5-1	TRBJ1-4	TRBD1	-	CASSWTGTGEKYTNEKLFF	TGCGCCAGCAGCTGGACCGGGACAGGGGAAAAGTACACTAATGAAAAACTGTTTTTT
TRBV18	TRBJ2-1	-	-	CASSPYSAGHSYNEQFF	TGTGCCAGCTCACCGTATTCAGCGGGACACTCCTACAATGAGCAGTTCTTC
TRBV7-6	TRBJ2-2	TRBD2	-	CASSSSGEVASGATGELFF	TGTGCCAGCAGCTCCTCAGGAGAGGTGGCTAGCGGGGCGACCGGGGAGCTGTTTTTT
TRBV18	TRBJ2-5	TRBD2	-	CASSPPGLAGETQYF	TGTGCCAGCTCACCACCGGGACTAGCGGGAGAGACCCAGTACTTC
TRBV7-6	TRBJ2-5	-	-	CASSLGQLQETQYF	TGTGCCAGCAGCTTAGGACAGCTACAAGAGACCCAGTACTTC
TRBV19	TRBJ1-5	-	-	CASSNPFLGGSNQPQHF	TGTGCCAGTAGTAACCCCTTCTTGGGGGGGAGCAATCAGCCCCAGCATTTT
TRBV9	TRBJ2-1	-	-	CASSVDWSSYNEQFF	TGTGCCAGCAGCGTCGACTGGAGCTCCTACAATGAGCAGTTCTTC
TRBV9	TRBJ2-5	-	-	CASSASVGAQQETQYF	TGTGCCAGCAGCGCGTCGGTGGGAGCTCAACAAGAGACCCAGTACTTC
TRBV6-1	TRBJ1-1	-	-	CATEWDMGTEAFF	TGTGCCACCGAATGGGACATGGGAACTGAAGCTTTCTTT
TRBV7-6	TRBJ2-3	-	-	CASSLAARGSTDTQYF	TGTGCCAGCAGCTTAGCGGCGCGGGGTAGCACAGATACGCAGTATTTT
TRBV27	TRBJ1-1	TRBD1	-	CASSSGTGGPLITEAFF	TGTGCCAGCAGTTCGGGGACAGGGGGCCCTCTGATCACTGAAGCTTTCTTT
TRBV28	TRBJ2-1	TRBD2	-	CASSLGLAGDAEQFF	TGTGCCAGCAGTTTAGGACTAGCGGGAGATGCTGAGCAGTTCTTC
TRBV7-9	TRBJ1-1	TRBD1	-	CASSNQGGTEAFF	TGTGCCAGCAGCAACCAGGGGGGCACTGAAGCTTTCTTT
TRBV28	TRBJ2-3	-	-	CASRQTGYTDTQYF	TGTGCCAGCAGACAAACAGGGTACACAGATACGCAGTATTTT
TRBV29-1	TRBJ2-1	-	-	CSAAGFTYNEQFF	TGCAGCGCGGCAGGGTTTACCTACAATGAGCAGTTCTTC
TRBV28	TRBJ2-3	TRBD2	-	CASSTSGGTDTQYF	TGTGCCAGCAGTACTAGCGGAGGGACAGATACGCAGTATTTT
TRBV5-5	TRBJ2-7	TRBD1	-	CASSLDGQGVYEQYF	TGTGCCAGCAGCTTGGACGGGCAGGGGGTCTACGAGCAGTACTTC
TRBV4-2	TRBJ2-7	-	-	CASSSNRVSYEQYF	TGTGCCAGCAGCTCAAACAGGGTATCCTACGAGCAGTACTTC
TRBV4-2	TRBJ2-7	TRBD2	-	CASSPGLAVLYF	TGTGCCAGCAGCCCCGGACTAGCGGTACTATACTTC